A selection of T cell receptor beta chains follows, all from one sample in a study of patients and donors after allogeneic stem cell transplantation. Using its own MiXCR run on the RT-PCR reads, TCRdb lists one record per CDR3 protein. Among about 74,000 distinct CDR3 sequences listed, around 27% were seen once. Material for sequencing was blood, either unsorted or a sorted T cell fraction (not recorded which). Source of these receptors: a human donor who was either an allogeneic HSCT recipient or a stem cell or donor lymphocyte infusion donor (not recorded which). It is not recorded whose cells these are; they may come from a transplant donor. Both conserved end residues are part of each CDR3. D genes are given only for firm matches. The size entry is marked missing in some rows and otherwise reads once, few, many or a size class.

-,TRBV20-1,TRBJ2-3,-,TGCAGTGCTAGAGGGGCGTGGCTAGCCGCAGATACGCAGTATTTT,CSARGAWLAADTQYF
TRBD1,TRBV5-6,TRBJ2-7,few,TGTGCCAGCAGCTCATGGCTACAGGGGTACGAGCAGTACTTC,CASSSWLQGYEQYF
-,TRBV7-9,TRBJ1-1,few,TGTGCCAGCAGCAGAGTGGTTCCAGGGAACACTGAAGCTTTCTTT,CASSRVVPGNTEAFF
-,TRBV7-9,TRBJ1-2,many,TGTGCCAGCAGCTTACTCAGGGACTACTATGGCTACACCTTC,CASSLLRDYYGYTF
-,TRBV7-6,TRBJ1-2,-,TGTGCCAGCAGCTTAGAATCAGGGTCCTATGGCTACACCTTC,CASSLESGSYGYTF
TRBD1,TRBV12-3/TRBV12-4,TRBJ2-3,many,TGTGCCAGCAGCACACCAGGGGGTGCTTCAGATACGCAGTATTTT,CASSTPGGASDTQYF
TRBD1,TRBV4-1,TRBJ2-7,-,TGCGCCAGCAGCCAAGATGGGACAGGGTTATACGAGCAGTACTTC,CASSQDGTGLYEQYF
TRBD1,TRBV29-1,TRBJ2-7,few,TGCAGCGTCCGGACAGGGGTTACCTACGAGCAGTACTTC,CSVRTGVTYEQYF
TRBD2,TRBV29-1,TRBJ2-5,few,TGCAGCCTTCGGGGGGGCGAGACCCAGTACTTC,CSLRGGETQYF
-,TRBV12-3/TRBV12-4,TRBJ2-5,few,TGTGCCAGCAGTACCCGACCCGAGACCCAGTACTTC,CASSTRPETQYF
-,TRBV5-1,TRBJ1-4,-,TGCGCCAGCAGCTTGGGCTACGATGAAAAACTGTTTTTT,CASSLGYDEKLFF
TRBD1,TRBV20-1,TRBJ1-1,many,TGCAGTGCTGGGACAGGGAGACGGGGGAACACTGAAGCTTTCTTT,CSAGTGRRGNTEAFF
TRBD1,TRBV5-1,TRBJ1-2,few,TGCGCCAGCAGCTTGGATACCTCCGGGACAGGCCGGGGCTACACCTTC,CASSLDTSGTGRGYTF
-,TRBV20-1,TRBJ1-1,few,TGCAGTGCCGCTCGACAGCACATGAACACTGAAGCTTTCTTT,CSAARQHMNTEAFF
TRBD1,TRBV7-2,TRBJ1-2,few,TGTGCCAGCAGCCCGGACAGGGAGTACTATGGCTACACCTTC,CASSPDREYYGYTF